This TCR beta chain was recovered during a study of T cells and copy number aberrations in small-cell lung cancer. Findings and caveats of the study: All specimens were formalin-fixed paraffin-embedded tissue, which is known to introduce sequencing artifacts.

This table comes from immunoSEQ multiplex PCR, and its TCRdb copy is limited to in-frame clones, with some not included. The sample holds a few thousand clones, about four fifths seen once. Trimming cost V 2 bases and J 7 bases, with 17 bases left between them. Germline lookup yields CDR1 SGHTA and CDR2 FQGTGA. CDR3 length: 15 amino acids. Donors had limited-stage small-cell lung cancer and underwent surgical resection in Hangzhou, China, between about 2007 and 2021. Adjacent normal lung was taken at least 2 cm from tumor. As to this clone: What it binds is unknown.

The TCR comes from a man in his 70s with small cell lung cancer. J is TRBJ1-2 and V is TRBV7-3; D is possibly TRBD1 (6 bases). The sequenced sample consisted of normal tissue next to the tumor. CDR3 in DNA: TGTGCCAGCAGCTTAGACAGGACGGAGTGGCCTGGCTACACCTTC. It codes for CASSLDRTEWPGYTF.